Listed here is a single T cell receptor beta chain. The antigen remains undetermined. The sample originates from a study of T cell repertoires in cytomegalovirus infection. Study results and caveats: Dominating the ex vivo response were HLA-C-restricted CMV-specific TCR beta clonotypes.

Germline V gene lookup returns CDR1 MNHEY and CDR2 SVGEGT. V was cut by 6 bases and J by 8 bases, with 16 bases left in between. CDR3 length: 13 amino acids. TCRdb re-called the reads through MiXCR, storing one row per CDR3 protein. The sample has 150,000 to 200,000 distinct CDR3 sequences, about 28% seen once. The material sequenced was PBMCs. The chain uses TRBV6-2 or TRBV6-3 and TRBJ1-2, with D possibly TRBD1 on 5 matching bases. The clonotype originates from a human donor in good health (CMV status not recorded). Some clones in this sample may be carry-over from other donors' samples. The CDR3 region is CASRFSGSGGYTF. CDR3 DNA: TGTGCCAGCAGATTCTCAGGGTCTGGAGGCTACACCTTC.